This TCR beta chain is drawn from a study of type 1 regulatory T cells. Study background: T-allo10 is an in vitro-generated, Tr1-enriched CD4 T cell product specific for alloantigen.

Deletions cut 4 bases from V and 4 bases from J, with 17 bases between. Germline lookup yields CDR1 MNHNS and CDR2 SASEGT. The CDR3 consists of 15 residues. TCRdb independently ran MiXCR on the reads; one entry per CDR3 protein. The table includes 60,000 to 80,000 distinct CDR3 sequences, roughly 60% detected once. The graft donor-derived T-allo10 cells reportedly recognize host alloantigens, are anergic, and suppress alloantigen-specifically. A word on this clonotype: Its specificity is unknown.

The chain carries TRBV6-1 and TRBJ2-7; D not resolved. The receptor was isolated from a human donor in good health. Sequenced sample: cultured T cells, either the whole culture or a sorted T cell fraction (not recorded which). Subset meaning: Tr1-enriched cell product generated in vitro against host alloantigens. The CDR3 nucleotides read TGTGCCAGCAGTGCGCCGACTGTTACGTCGTACGAGCAGTACTTC. It codes for CASSAPTVTSYEQYF.